This T cell receptor beta chain was retrieved from a study of shared clonotypes between healthy human individuals (TCRdb year 2020). With regard to the full study: The cohort comprised a couple of women and a few men aged 18 to 49 years. For each donor, three plates each were used for CD4 naive and CD4 memory, two plates were used for CD8 naive, and one plate was used for CD8 memory. To estimate repertoire size and how much clonotypes are shared between individuals, the study performed deep sequencing of blood TCR repertoires from roughly five healthy adults. Libraries were prepared and TCR repertoires were sequenced by different laboratories using diverse techniques, in order to increase sequencing depth and limit assay-specific biases. Between about 0.85 and 9.5 billion PBMCs per donor were obtained by leukapheresis.

Using the deep immunoSEQ assay, multiplex PCR amplified TCR CDR3 regions from genomic DNA. Genomic DNA extracted from each cell subset was distributed evenly over all wells of several immunoSEQ 96-well plates, and each plate served as one replicate. For sorted subsets, each replicate PCR was loaded with about 200 ng genomic DNA, equivalent to 30,000 to 35,000 T cell genomes. Purified libraries were measured with a Qubit 3.0 fluorometer, size-checked on a Bioanalyzer 2100, and measured again with the KAPA Library Quantification kit. A separate single-read 150-cycle Illumina NextSeq 550 flow cell was used to sequence each immunoSEQ 96-well plate. The study's own analysis went as follows. The immunoSEQ output contained only junctional sequences without quality scores, so filtering could not match that applied to full-length reads. To assign V/J genes and CDR3, sequences were annotated against IMGT germline references using PyIR, a Python wrapper for IgBLAST v1.9. Any read was removed if the V/J assignment was weak (E-value above 1e-6), the CDR3 was missing, or the read contained stop codons, out-of-frame junctions, or ambiguous translated residues. V3J clonotypes were defined as sequences sharing the same inferred V gene, J gene, and CDR3 amino acid sequence. Percentage overlap between repertoires was calculated by dividing the number of shared unique clonotypes by the size of the smaller repertoire. Repertoire richness was assessed with RTK rarefaction, the Chao1 estimator, and Recon v2.1 estimates of unobserved clonotypes. For all TCRbeta clonotypes obtained by the gDNA method from a handful of donors, generation probabilities were computed with OLGA. TCRdb limited this immuneACCESS table to in-frame rearrangements with V and J called. A share of clones is missing; checked studies link under half to unresolved V genes, and the rest is unexplained. V, J and clone size derive from that table, while D and trimming were established from the DNA sequence. This sample has more than 2 million clones in its table, and about 93% of those were observed once. 1.5% to 2% of the sample is held by the ten biggest clonotypes.

Paper-wide results and their limitations: The genetic and exposure-history diversity represented was limited by the small number of donors. Pairwise subsampling indicated that sequencing depth was expected to affect the degree of clonotype sharing among donors. Only blood was sampled, and tissue TCR repertoires likely differ from those in blood. When a few donors were compared, the shared fraction of clonotypes was about 5.4% for naive CD4, roughly 3.3% for naive CD8, more than 2% for memory CD4, and around 0.4% for memory CD8. Compared with non-shared clonotypes, the clonotypes found in all four sorted-subset donors had higher generation probabilities. Naive subsets generally had larger estimated clonotype richness than memory subsets. Even with the large sequencing depth, rarefaction of the sorted-subset datasets indicated that sequencing was incomplete.

CD8 naive samples were obtained by positive selection for CCR7 among CD45RO-negative cells, yielding a CD45RA+CCR7+ population from which TemRA cells were excluded. Healthy HIV-negative adults with no recently reported acute infections or vaccinations were included as donors. All donors were Caucasian adults living in Nashville, Tennessee, USA. After blood collection by leukapheresis, PBMCs were isolated using Ficoll-Histopaque density gradient centrifugation and then cryopreserved in the vapor phase of liquid nitrogen. Analytical flow cytometry was used to check the purity and quantity of each magnetically sorted T cell population. Genomic DNA was isolated from every sorted fraction and measured by UV absorbance on a Nanodrop 2000c. CDR1 and CDR2, looked up from the germline V gene, are MNHNS and SASEGT. Reading from cysteine to phenylalanine, the CDR3 counts 13 amino acids. Solely the CDR3 DNA is kept, with 39 bases framed from the first base. V drops 6 bases and J drops 4 bases, leaving 13 bases in between.

Note on this clone: Its antigen remains undetermined. Nothing much larger sits one base from this clone, and base qualities are not available.

The sequence joins TRBV6-1 to TRBJ2-7, with a tentative D call of TRBD1 or TRBD2, each matching 5 bases. Sequencing input: naive CD8+ T cells from PBMCs. The cell subset or site label, as the study defines it: CD45RA+CCR7+. The source of this sequence is a man aged 18 to 30 in good health. Some clones in this sample may be carry-over from other donors' samples. The CDR3 in this case is CASRARDGYEQYF. The DNA is as follows: TGTGCCAGCAGGGCCCGGGACGGATACGAGCAGTACTTC.